Below, 10 T cell receptor beta chains from the same sample are listed, as sequenced in a study of shared clonotypes between healthy human individuals. Here immunoSEQ multiplex PCR was the method, and the copy in TCRdb shows in-frame clones only, minus some. The sample shows about 2.4 million clones, over 85% of them seen only once. The specimen sequenced was naive CD4+ T cells from PBMCs. The sample's subset: CD45RA+ positively selected. Every receptor here comes from a man younger than 35 in good health. Some clones in this sample may be carry-over from other donors' samples.

V is TRBV5-8 and J is TRBJ2-2; 9 positions agree with TRBD1. From germline, CDR1 is SGHTS and CDR2 YDEGEE. This CDR3 contains 17 residues. The junction had 16 bases not matched to a gene; V was cut back by 6 bases and J by 7 bases. CDR3 in amino acids: CASTILPGQGIIGELFF. The DNA of the CDR3 is TGTGCCAGCACCATATTACCGGGACAGGGTATTATCGGGGAGCTGTTTTTT.

J is TRBJ2-1 and V is TRBV4-1, with 10 positions matching TRBD2. The length of the CDR3 is 18 residues. V dropped 1 base and J dropped 7; count of bases not matched to a gene: 13. Germline lookup yields CDR1 MGHRA and CDR2 YSYEKL. CDR3 sequence reads: CASSQGGLLQREGNEQFF. The CDR3 nucleotides read TGCGCCAGCAGCCAAGGGGGCTTGCTACAGCGGGAGGGGAATGAGCAGTTCTTC.

The rearrangement links TRBV28 to TRBJ2-5; TRBD2 might be the D (5 bases). The germline V gene encodes CDR1 MDHEN and CDR2 SYDVKM. The CDR3 runs to 14 residues. V shed 5 bases and J shed 5 bases, with 15 bases lying between them. CDR3 nucleotides: TGTGCCAGCAGTCCGGCAGTCGGGGTGGAGACCCAGTACTTC. This encodes CASSPAVGVETQYF.

V usage is TRBV6-1 and J usage is TRBJ2-1; D is ambiguous. Germline-derived CDR1 and CDR2 are MNHNS and SASEGT. The germline V and J ends were trimmed by 3 bases and 7 bases, with 22 bases remaining between them. This CDR3 has 17 amino acids. This CDR3 is CASSDLPLATPLNEQFF. The CDR3, as DNA: TGTGCCAGCAGTGATCTCCCCTTGGCTACCCCGTTGAATGAGCAGTTCTTC.

The chain recombines TRBV28 with TRBJ2-6, with D perhaps assigned TRBD1 or TRBD2 (6 bases each). This CDR3 region has 19 residues. V was pared by 1 base and J by 4 bases, with 20 bases between. The germline V gene encodes CDR1 MDHEN and CDR2 SYDVKM. The CDR3 nucleotides read TGTGCCAGCAGTTTATTTCCGGGACGGGGGCAGGTCGGGGCCAACGTCCTGACTTTC. It translates to CASSLFPGRGQVGANVLTF.

The chain links TRBV7-2 to TRBJ2-3, with 12 nucleotides matching TRBD2. Germline V gene sequence: CDR1 SGHTA, CDR2 FQGNSA. With 3 bases clipped from V and 6 bases from J, the junction kept 1 base outside the gene matches. This CDR3 has 14 amino acids. CDR3 DNA: TGTGCCAGCAGCTTCCTAGCGGGAGGGGATACGCAGTATTTT. It translates to CASSFLAGGDTQYF.

The chain uses TRBV27 and TRBJ2-1; D is undetermined. V lost 5 bases and J lost 11, with 13 bases in between. The V gene's germline CDR1 is MNHEY and CDR2 SMNVEV (reference sequence). The CDR3 covers 12 residues. CDR3 loop: CASSPSATQQFF. The CDR3, as DNA: TGTGCCAGCAGTCCCTCCGCTACCCAGCAGTTCTTC.

J is TRBJ2-2 and V is TRBV19; 7 bases fit TRBD2. This CDR3 has 16 residues. CDR1 and CDR2 from the germline V gene are LNHDA and SQIVND (reference sequence). Trimming took 7 bases from V and 1 from J; bases not matched to a gene: 9. DNA for the CDR3: TGTGCCAGTACCCTAGGGAGGGACCTGAACACCGGGGAGCTGTTTTTT. This gives the protein CASTLGRDLNTGELFF.

V is TRBV10-3 and J is TRBJ2-1; tentative D call: TRBD1 (6 bases). V dropped 0 bases and J dropped 6 bases, with 15 bases sitting between them. The CDR3 loop spans 16 amino acids. Per germline, CDR1 ENHRY and CDR2 SYGVKD. The CDR3, as DNA: TGTGCCATCAGTGAGTCATCACAGGGATGGGGCAATGAGCAGTTCTTC. It encodes CAISESSQGWGNEQFF.

V is TRBV10-3 and J is TRBJ1-2; D remains unclear. This CDR3 has 13 residues. The V end lost 4 bases, the J end lost 6 bases, and 12 bases lay between the germline ends. The germline CDR1 and CDR2 sequences are ENHRY and SYGVKD. Here the CDR3 reads CAISGGQTDGYTF. The CDR3 DNA sequence: TGTGCCATCAGTGGGGGTCAGACTGATGGCTACACCTTC.